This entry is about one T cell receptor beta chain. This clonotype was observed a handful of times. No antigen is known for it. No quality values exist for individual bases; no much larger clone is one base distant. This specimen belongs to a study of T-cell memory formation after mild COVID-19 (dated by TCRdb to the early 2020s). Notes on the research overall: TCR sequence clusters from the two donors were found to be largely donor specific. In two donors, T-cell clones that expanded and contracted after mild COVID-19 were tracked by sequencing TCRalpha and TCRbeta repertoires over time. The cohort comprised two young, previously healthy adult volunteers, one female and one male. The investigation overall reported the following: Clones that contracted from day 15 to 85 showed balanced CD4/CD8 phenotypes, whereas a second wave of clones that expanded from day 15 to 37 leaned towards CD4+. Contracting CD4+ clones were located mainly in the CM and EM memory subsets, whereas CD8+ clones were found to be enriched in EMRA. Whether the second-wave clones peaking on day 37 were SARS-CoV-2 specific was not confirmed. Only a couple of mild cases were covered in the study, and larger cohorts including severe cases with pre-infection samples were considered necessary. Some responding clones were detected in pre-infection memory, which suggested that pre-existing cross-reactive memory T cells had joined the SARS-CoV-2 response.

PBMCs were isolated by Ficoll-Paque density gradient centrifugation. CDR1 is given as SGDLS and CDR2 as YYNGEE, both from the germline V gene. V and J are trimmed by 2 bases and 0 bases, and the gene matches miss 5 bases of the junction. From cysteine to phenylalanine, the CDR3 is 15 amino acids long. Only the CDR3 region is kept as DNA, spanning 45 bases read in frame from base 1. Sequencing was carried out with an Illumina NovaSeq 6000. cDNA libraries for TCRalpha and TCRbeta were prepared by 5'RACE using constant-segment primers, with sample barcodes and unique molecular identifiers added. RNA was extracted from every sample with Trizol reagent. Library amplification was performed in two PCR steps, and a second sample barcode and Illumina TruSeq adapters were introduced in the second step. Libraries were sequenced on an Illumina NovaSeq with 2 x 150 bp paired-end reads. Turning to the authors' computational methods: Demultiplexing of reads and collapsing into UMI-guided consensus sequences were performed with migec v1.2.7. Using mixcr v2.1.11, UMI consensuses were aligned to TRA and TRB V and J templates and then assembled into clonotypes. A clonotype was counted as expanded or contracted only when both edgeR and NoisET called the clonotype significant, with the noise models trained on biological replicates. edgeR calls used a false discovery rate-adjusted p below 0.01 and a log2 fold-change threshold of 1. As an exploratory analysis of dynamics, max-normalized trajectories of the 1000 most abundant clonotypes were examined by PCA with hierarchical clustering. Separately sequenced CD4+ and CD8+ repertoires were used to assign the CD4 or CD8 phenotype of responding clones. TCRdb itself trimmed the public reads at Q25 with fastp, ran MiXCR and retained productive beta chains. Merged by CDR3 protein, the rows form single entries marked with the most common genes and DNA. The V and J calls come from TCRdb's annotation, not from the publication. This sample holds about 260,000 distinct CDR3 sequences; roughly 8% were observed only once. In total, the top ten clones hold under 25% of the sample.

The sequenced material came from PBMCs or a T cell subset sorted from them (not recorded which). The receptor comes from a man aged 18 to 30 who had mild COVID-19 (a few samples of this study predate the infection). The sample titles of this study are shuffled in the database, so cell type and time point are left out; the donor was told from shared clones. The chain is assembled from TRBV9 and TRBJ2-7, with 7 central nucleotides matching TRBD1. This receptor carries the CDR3 CASSVTGSSSYEQYF. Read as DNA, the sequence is TGTGCCAGCAGCGTGACAGGGTCAAGCTCCTACGAGCAGTACTTC.